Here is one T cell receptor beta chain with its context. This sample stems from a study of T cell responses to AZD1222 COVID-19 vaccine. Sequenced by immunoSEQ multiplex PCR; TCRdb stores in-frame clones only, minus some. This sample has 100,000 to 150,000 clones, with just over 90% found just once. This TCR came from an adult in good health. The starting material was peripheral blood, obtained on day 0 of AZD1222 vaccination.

This CDR3 is CASSYGQGASTNTEAFF. For the CDR3, the DNA is TGTGCCAGCAGTTACGGGCAGGGGGCGTCCACGAACACTGAAGCTTTCTTT. The chain links TRBV27 to TRBJ1-1; 8 bases are a match to TRBD1. From germline, CDR1 is MNHEY and CDR2 SMNVEV (reference sequence). The CDR3 runs to 17 residues. J gave up 1 base and V 4 bases, and 11 bases lay outside the gene matches.